This is a list of T cell receptor beta chains from one sample in a study of breast tumors, draining lymph nodes, adjacent tissues. Each CDR3 protein gets one entry after TCRdb re-called the multiplex PCR reads with MiXCR. The sample carries some 47,000 distinct CDR3 sequences, roughly 40% recorded once. Sequencing was carried out using breast tumor tissue. These receptors were taken from a female donor with breast cancer. Some clones in this sample may be carry-over from other donors' samples. Both conserved end residues are part of each CDR3. The D gene is left open where the match is weak. Rows give clone size only sometimes, using once, few, many, or a class for an expanded clone.

D: TRBD1; V: TRBV19; size: .; J: TRBJ1-4; DNA: TGTGCCAGTAGCGGACCGGGACAGGGTTCTGAAAAACTGTTTTTT; CDR3: CASSGPGQGSEKLFF
D: .; V: TRBV7-2; size: many; J: TRBJ2-5; DNA: TGTGCCAGCAGCTTAGTTCCCCTGGGGGAGACCCAGTACTTC; CDR3: CASSLVPLGETQYF
D: .; V: TRBV7-9; size: many; J: TRBJ2-7; DNA: TGTGCCAGCAGCTTAGTTGTCGGACAGACCTACGAGCAGTACTTC; CDR3: CASSLVVGQTYEQYF
D: TRBD1; V: TRBV7-9; size: .; J: TRBJ2-1; DNA: TGTGCCAGCAGTCCCAGGGGACAGGGGAACAATGGGCAGTTCTTC; CDR3: CASSPRGQGNNGQFF
D: TRBD1; V: TRBV5-4; size: .; J: TRBJ2-1; DNA: TGTGCCAGCAGCCGTTATATTACAGGGGGTGAGCAGTTCTTC; CDR3: CASSRYITGGEQFF
D: TRBD2; V: TRBV6-6; size: .; J: TRBJ2-3; DNA: TGTGCCAGCAGCCCCGGGACTAGCGGGAGCAGAGATACGCAGTATTTT; CDR3: CASSPGTSGSRDTQYF
D: .; V: TRBV14; size: few; J: TRBJ2-5; DNA: TGTGACCAAGAGACCCAGTACTTC; CDR3: CDQETQYF
D: .; V: TRBV11-1; size: many; J: TRBJ2-6; DNA: TGTGCCAGCAGCCCCATGACCTCTGGGGCCAACGTCCTGACTTTC; CDR3: CASSPMTSGANVLTF
D: .; V: TRBV2; size: many; J: TRBJ2-3; DNA: TGTGCCAGCGGCCCTGATAGCACAGATACGCAGTATTTT; CDR3: CASGPDSTDTQYF
D: .; V: TRBV29-1; size: many; J: TRBJ2-4; DNA: TGCAGCGTTGAAAGGGAGAGGGGCACCAACATTCAGTACTTC; CDR3: CSVERERGTNIQYF
D: TRBD2; V: TRBV6-1; size: many; J: TRBJ2-3; DNA: TGTGCCAGCAGTGACTCTCTAGCGGGGTACACAGATACGCAGTATTTT; CDR3: CASSDSLAGYTDTQYF
D: .; V: TRBV2; size: few; J: TRBJ1-2; DNA: TGTGCCAGCAGTGAAGGGGGCAACTATGGCTACACCTTC; CDR3: CASSEGGNYGYTF
D: .; V: TRBV6-5; size: many; J: TRBJ2-3; DNA: TGTGCCAGCAGTCCCGGGGAGGAAGATACGCAGTATTTT; CDR3: CASSPGEEDTQYF
D: TRBD2; V: TRBV5-5; size: many; J: TRBJ2-5; DNA: TGTGCCAGCAGCTTCCGGACTAGCGGTCCTCAAGAGACCCAGTACTTC; CDR3: CASSFRTSGPQETQYF
D: TRBD1; V: TRBV12-3/TRBV12-4; size: .; J: TRBJ2-5; DNA: TGTGCCAGCAGTCCAGCAGGGAACTATGGGACAGGGCGAGGTGAGACCCAGTACTTC; CDR3: CASSPAGNYGTGRGETQYF